This record covers a single T cell receptor beta chain. The entry originates in a study of identifying expanded T cells in peripheral blood. CDR1 is SGHTA, CDR2 FQGNSA, per germline. There are 18 residues in the CDR3. The V end lost 2 bases, the J end lost 4 bases, and 22 bases lay between the germline ends. The assay was immunoSEQ multiplex PCR, and TCRdb's table has in-frame clones only and misses some. The sample contains some 100,000 clones, 80% to 90% of which appear only once. This TCR derives from a person between 18 and 75 years old in good health. The sequenced material came from blood. This sequence joins TRBV7-2 and TRBJ2-3; D gene uncertain. The CDR3, as DNA: TGTGCCAGCAGCTTAATGGGTCCGCTCCGAATAGTCGCAGATACGCAGTATTTT. Translating gives CASSLMGPLRIVADTQYF.